Below, one TCR beta chain is given with its context. One junction end disagrees with the germline gene, perhaps due to a read error. This entry comes from a study of cytomegalovirus exposure and HLA in healthy donors. The PCR contained 60 Vbeta and 13 Jbeta primers. The table came from immunoSEQ multiplex PCR; TCRdb's copy has only in-frame clones and leaves some out. Of some 170,000 clones in the sample, more than 80% are singletons; the top ten hold just under 5%. The germline V gene has CDR1 WSHSY and CDR2 SAAADI. This CDR3 comprises 15 residues. This TCR was recovered from a woman aged 18 to 35 in good health and CMV-seropositive. The sample consisted of PBMCs. This chain links TRBV10-2 with TRBJ1-3; TRBD1 aligns across 9 bases. Here the CDR3 reads CASNEGQGVGNTIYF. The DNA for the CDR3 is TGCGCCAGCAATGAGGGACAGGGAGTTGGAAACACCATATATTTT.